This T cell receptor beta chain comes out of a study of CD8+CD57+ T cells in acquired aplastic anemia. Whole-study context: Recorded DNA amounts for sorted CD4+ and CD8+ cells had an average of 3.2 ug.

Study-wide results and caveats: There were 25 to 30 CD8+ CDR3 sequences that occurred in both patients and controls.

Genomic DNA provided the template from which TCR beta VDJ and CDR3 profiles were obtained. MiXCR, applied by TCRdb to the reads, yields one record per CDR3 protein. The sample consists of about 250,000 distinct CDR3 sequences, around 45% of them appearing once. This clonotype showed up many times. Its specificity is not known. Germline V gene data show CDR1 as SGDLS and CDR2 as YYNGEE. Trimming removed 3 bases from V and 3 bases from J; junction bases left unmatched: 12. The CDR3 covers 17 residues. The sequenced patients had an expansion of CD8+CD57+ cells seen by flow cytometry. Material: sorted CD4+, CD8+, or CD8+CD57+ T cells (not recorded which) from PBMCs. The J gene is TRBJ1-2, the V gene TRBV9; 9 bases fit TRBD1. The receptor comes from a human donor with aplastic anemia. The CDR3 is CASSGRGQGSPDYGYTF. The CDR3 nucleotides read TGTGCCAGCAGCGGCAGGGGACAGGGATCCCCCGACTATGGCTACACCTTC. Drawing the rest from reference TRBV9 and TRBJ1-2, the complete variable domain is DSGVTQTPKHLITATGQRVTLRCSPRSGDLSVYWYQQSLDQGLQFLIQYYNGEERAKGNILERFSAQQFPDLHSELNLSSLELGDSALYFCASSGRGQGSPDYGYTFGSGTRLTVV.